These T cell receptor beta chains were read from a single sample in a study of cytomegalovirus exposure and HLA in healthy donors. Profiling relied on immunoSEQ multiplex PCR, and the TCRdb table lists in-frame clones only, not all of them. The sample has 200,000 or so clones, 75% to 85% seen once. Specimen: PBMCs. The receptors were sampled from a woman in her thirties in good health and CMV-seropositive. The CDR3 runs from the conserved cysteine through the conserved F or W. The D gene is left open where the match is weak. Clone size is stated in some rows and not others, as once, few, many or a class when expanded.

j_call v_call d_call clone_size cdr3_aa cdr3_nt
TRBJ1-5 TRBV28 - - CASNSGINQPQHF TGTGCCAGCAATTCAGGGATCAATCAGCCCCAGCATTTT
TRBJ1-1 TRBV6-5 - - CASSYAGTEAFF TGTGCCAGCAGTTATGCGGGCACTGAAGCTTTCTTT
TRBJ1-5 TRBV6-5 TRBD1 - CASSYGQGDNQPQHF TGTGCCAGCAGTTACGGACAGGGGGACAATCAGCCCCAGCATTTT
TRBJ1-5 TRBV15 - - CATSKGQRNQPQHF TGTGCCACCAGCAAAGGACAGCGGAATCAGCCCCAGCATTTT
TRBJ2-5 TRBV7-2 TRBD1 - CASSLGGQQETQYF TGTGCCAGCAGCCTAGGGGGACAGCAAGAGACCCAGTACTTC
TRBJ1-5 TRBV2 - once CASQAGGRQPQHF TGTGCCTCCCAGGCGGGGGGGCGACAGCCCCAGCATTTT
TRBJ2-1 TRBV6-5 - - CASSRGSYNEQFF TGTGCCAGCTCGCGGGGCTCCTACAATGAGCAGTTCTTC
TRBJ1-5 TRBV28 - - CASSFWGGDQPQHF TGTGCCAGCAGTTTTTGGGGGGGGGATCAGCCCCAGCATTTT
TRBJ2-1 TRBV27 - once CASSKTEGEQFF TGTGCCAGCAGCAAGACCGAGGGTGAGCAGTTCTTC
TRBJ2-1 TRBV5-6 TRBD2 - CASRRREVAYNEQFF TGTGCCAGCAGAAGGCGGGAGGTCGCCTACAATGAGCAGTTCTTC
TRBJ2-7 TRBV6-1 TRBD2 - CASSEARASGPREQYF TGTGCCAGCAGTGAAGCGCGGGCTAGCGGGCCGAGGGAGCAGTACTTC
TRBJ2-7 TRBV5-1 - - CASSLDPGSDEQYF TGCGCCAGCAGCTTGGATCCAGGTTCGGACGAGCAGTACTTC
TRBJ2-7 TRBV6-6 TRBD1 - CASSPRDRGSYEQYF TGTGCCAGCAGCCCGAGGGACAGGGGTTCCTACGAGCAGTACTTC
TRBJ2-7 TRBV6-1 TRBD1 once CASIHRTGSKDEQYF TGTGCCAGTATCCACCGGACAGGGAGTAAGGACGAGCAGTACTTC
TRBJ1-5 TRBV27 TRBD1 - CASSLHQGGAPQHF TGTGCCAGCAGTTTACACCAGGGGGGAGCGCCCCAGCATTTT
TRBJ1-1 TRBV18 - - CASSPARTAEAFF TGTGCCAGCTCACCAGCCAGGACTGCCGAAGCTTTCTTT
TRBJ2-4 TRBV19 TRBD1 few CASSIRQGYDIQYF TGTGCCAGTAGTATTAGACAGGGGTACGACATTCAGTACTTC
TRBJ1-1 TRBV6-6 - - CASSGLGGMNTEAFF TGTGCCAGCAGTGGACTGGGGGGTATGAACACTGAAGCTTTCTTT
TRBJ1-1 TRBV27 - - CASSLAGNAGEAFF TGTGCCAGCAGTCTTGCAGGCAACGCGGGTGAAGCTTTCTTT
TRBJ2-5 TRBV20-1 TRBD2 - CSAGRGETQYF TGCAGTGCGGGGAGGGGAGAGACCCAGTACTTC
TRBJ2-7 TRBV5-6 TRBD1 - CASSLTGAYEQYF TGTGCCAGCAGCTTGACAGGGGCCTACGAGCAGTACTTC
TRBJ2-1 TRBV6-6 TRBD1 - CASSQIRDRGEQFF TGTGCCAGCAGTCAAATAAGGGACAGGGGGGAGCAGTTCTTC
TRBJ2-2 TRBV27 TRBD2 - CASSFPTRGGTGELFF TGTGCCAGCAGTTTTCCGACTAGGGGAGGGACCGGGGAGCTGTTTTTT
TRBJ2-3 TRBV19 TRBD2 - CASSFTRLAGGPDTQYF TGTGCCAGTAGTTTCACTCGACTAGCGGGAGGGCCAGATACGCAGTATTTT
TRBJ2-7 TRBV25-1 TRBD2 - CASNRAGEGYEQYF TGTGCCAGCAACCGAGCGGGGGAAGGCTACGAGCAGTACTTC
TRBJ2-7 TRBV6-1 TRBD1 - CASRKGQGVYEQYF TGTGCCAGCAGGAAGGGACAGGGGGTCTACGAGCAGTACTTC
TRBJ2-7 TRBV28 - - CASEKRSSYEQYF TGTGCCAGCGAAAAGCGGAGTTCGTACGAGCAGTACTTC
TRBJ2-7 TRBV4-1 - once CASSLDHDGRTYEQYF TGCGCCAGCAGCCTTGACCATGACGGACGGACATACGAGCAGTACTTC
TRBJ1-3 TRBV30 - - CAWSVQNTIYF TGTGCCTGGAGTGTACAAAACACCATATATTTT
TRBJ2-1 TRBV7-8 TRBD1 - CASTSRQGYNEQFF TGTGCCAGCACCTCTCGACAGGGGTACAATGAGCAGTTCTTC
TRBJ1-2 TRBV19 - - CASSIEGGLNYGYTF TGTGCCAGTAGTATAGAAGGAGGGTTAAACTATGGCTACACCTTC
TRBJ2-1 TRBV5-6 - - CASNLGTPGANEQFF TGTGCCAGCAACTTGGGGACTCCAGGGGCCAATGAGCAGTTCTTC
TRBJ1-1 TRBV18 - many CASSREPGESAFF TGTGCCAGCTCACGAGAGCCTGGGGAGTCGGCTTTCTTT
TRBJ2-6 TRBV4-1 - - CASSLRQVMAGANVLTF TGCGCCAGCAGCTTAAGGCAGGTAATGGCTGGGGCCAACGTCCTGACTTTC
TRBJ2-7 TRBV4-1 - - CASSQVKNGGYEQYF TGCGCCAGCAGCCAAGTTAAAAACGGGGGCTACGAGCAGTACTTC
TRBJ1-4 TRBV6-5 - - CASQQNEKLFF TGTGCCAGTCAACAGAATGAAAAACTGTTTTTT
TRBJ2-3 TRBV5-1 - - CASSLGGLPDTQYF TGCGCCAGCAGCTTGGGGGGACTGCCCGATACGCAGTATTTT
TRBJ2-7 TRBV5-6 TRBD1 - CASSLGQGFYEQYF TGTGCCAGCAGCTTGGGACAGGGTTTCTACGAGCAGTACTTC
TRBJ2-7 TRBV5-1 TRBD1 once CASSWDRVYEQYF TGCGCCAGCAGCTGGGACAGGGTCTACGAGCAGTACTTC
TRBJ2-7 TRBV2 TRBD2 - CASSEGLAGGGEQYF TGTGCCAGCAGTGAAGGTCTAGCGGGAGGGGGAGAGCAGTACTTC
TRBJ1-1 TRBV20-1 - - CSARGGTEAFF TGCAGTGCTAGAGGCGGGACTGAAGCTTTCTTT
TRBJ1-4 TRBV12-5 - - CASGLVADPGEKLFF TGTGCTAGTGGTTTGGTGGCAGACCCGGGGGAAAAACTGTTTTTT
TRBJ2-7 TRBV30 TRBD2 - CAWLDSGSRYEQYF TGTGCCTGGCTTGATAGCGGGAGTCGTTACGAGCAGTACTTC
TRBJ2-7 TRBV5-1 TRBD1 - CASSFSRGLYEQYF TGCGCCAGCAGCTTTTCCAGGGGGCTCTACGAGCAGTACTTC
TRBJ1-5 TRBV28 - once CASSVGGNQPQHF TGTGCCAGCAGCGTGGGGGGGAATCAGCCCCAGCATTTT
TRBJ1-5 TRBV30 TRBD1 - CAWSMDREDQPQHF TGTGCCTGGAGTATGGACAGGGAGGATCAGCCCCAGCATTTT
TRBJ1-1 TRBV5-6 TRBD1 - CASSLLGQGNTEAFF TGTGCCAGCAGCTTGCTCGGACAGGGTAACACTGAAGCTTTCTTT
TRBJ1-1 TRBV14 - - CASSQSQAEAFF TGTGCCAGCAGCCAGTCTCAGGCTGAAGCTTTCTTT
TRBJ1-2 TRBV5-1 TRBD1 few CASSHGDRVGGYTF TGCGCCAGCAGCCATGGAGACAGGGTAGGAGGCTACACCTTC
TRBJ1-4 TRBV4-1 TRBD1 - CASSQDDDRGGEKLFF TGCGCCAGCAGCCAAGACGACGACAGGGGTGGGGAAAAACTGTTTTTT
TRBJ1-2 TRBV4-1 - once CASSQLGAYGYTF TGCGCCAGCAGCCAACTGGGGGCCTATGGCTACACCTTC
TRBJ1-5 TRBV13 - once CASSSSPFQPQHF TGTGCCAGCAGCTCGTCCCCCTTCCAGCCCCAGCATTTT
TRBJ2-3 TRBV28 TRBD2 - CASNRGGTDTQYF TGTGCCAGCAATCGGGGGGGCACAGATACGCAGTATTTT
TRBJ2-4 TRBV11-3 TRBD1 once CASSRGTGGGDIQYF TGTGCCAGCAGCCGAGGGACAGGGGGTGGGGACATTCAGTACTTC
TRBJ1-1 TRBV7-9 - - CASSPPVEAFF TGTGCCAGCAGCCCCCCCGTTGAAGCTTTCTTT